The source of this T cell receptor beta chain is a study of cytomegalovirus exposure and HLA in healthy donors. Study observations and caveats: The study recorded fewer than 200 TCR beta chains that were cytomegalovirus-associated. Later on, an analysis showed TCR association rates differing by HLA locus, with DRB1 the most and HLA-C the fewest. Serostatus for CMV was the only available immune exposure information.

Germline lookup yields CDR1 SQVTM and CDR2 ANQGSEA. This CDR3 contains 14 residues. Trimming removed 7 bases from V and 5 bases from J, with 20 bases in between. A multiplex PCR was run with 60 Vbeta primers and 13 Jbeta primers. Method: immunoSEQ multiplex PCR; TCRdb's copy keeps in-frame clones and lacks some. The table has over 150,000 clones, 82% seen once. Remarks on this clone: Its antigen is not known.

Material for sequencing was PBMCs. V gene TRBV29-1 combines with J gene TRBJ2-5; D is perhaps TRBD2 (6 bases). The TCR was taken from a girl aged 5-17 years in good health and CMV-seropositive. This chain's CDR3 is CSAASLAISETQYF. The DNA for the CDR3 is TGCAGCGCGGCCAGTCTAGCGATTTCGGAGACCCAGTACTTC.